These 8 T cell receptor beta chains were all obtained from the same sample, sequenced in a study of control samples from healthy donors and cancer patients. Clones were sequenced by immunoSEQ multiplex PCR, and TCRdb holds only the in-frame ones, with some missing. The top ten hold approximately 6% of the sample, which has some 150,000 clones, roughly 94% seen once. The sequenced sample consisted of blood. Receptors originate from a man in his forties in good health.

J is TRBJ2-1 and V is TRBV10-3; TRBD2 matches at 11 bases. CDR1 and CDR2 from the germline V gene are ENHRY and SYGVKD. The length of the CDR3 is 13 residues. The V gene end was trimmed by 10 bases and the J gene end by 4 bases; junction bases not matched to a gene: 3. DNA for the CDR3: TGTGCCACCTTAGCGGGGGGGTACAATGAGCAGTTCTTC. Translated: CATLAGGYNEQFF.

The chain has TRBV7-2 and TRBJ1-1; 7 bases match TRBD1. V gave up 8 bases and J gave up 1 base; unmatched junction bases: 13. CDR1 is SGHTA, CDR2 FQGNSA, per germline. This CDR3 comprises 16 residues. The CDR3 region has the DNA TGTGCCAGCGGGGGGGAACCGGGACAGTGGAACACTGAAGCTTTCTTT. Translation: CASGGEPGQWNTEAFF.

The V gene is TRBV19, the J gene TRBJ1-5; D is ambiguous. The CDR3 is made up of 15 amino acids. Trimming pared 3 bases from V and 3 bases from J, leaving 12 bases between. Germline V gene lookup returns CDR1 LNHDA and CDR2 SQIVND (reference sequence). CDR3 bases: TGTGCCAGTAGTATGGATCAGGTCGCCAATCAGCCCCAGCATTTT. It is translated as CASSMDQVANQPQHF.

The V gene is TRBV7-2, the J gene TRBJ1-4; no clear D. CDR3 length equals 13 residues. Deletions cut 2 bases from V and 8 bases from J, with 9 bases between. Germline V lookup: CDR1 SGHTA, CDR2 FQGNSA. The DNA of the CDR3 is TGTGCCAGCAGCTTATACAGCGGCGAAAAACTGTTTTTT. It yields the protein CASSLYSGEKLFF.

Here the CDR3 reads CASSLGARADTQYF. The CDR3 region has the DNA TGCGCCAGCAGCTTGGGGGCCAGGGCAGATACGCAGTATTTT. The chain uses TRBV5-1 and TRBJ2-3; D might be TRBD1 (5 bases). Trimming removed 0 bases at V and 4 bases at J, with 9 bases between. The CDR3 is made up of 14 amino acids. The V gene's germline CDR1 is SGHRS and CDR2 YFSETQ.

This rearrangement joins TRBV12-3 or TRBV12-4 to TRBJ2-6; D remains unclear. V gave up 5 bases and J gave up 2 bases, with 4 bases separating them. The CDR3 contains 13 residues. This CDR3 reads CASSRAGANVLTF. As DNA, the CDR3 is TGTGCCAGCAGTCGGGCTGGGGCCAACGTCCTGACTTTC.

The chain links TRBV6-5 to TRBJ1-5; possible D gene TRBD1, 5 bases. The CDR3 contains 15 residues. Deletions cut 7 bases from V and 9 bases from J, with 22 bases between. From germline, CDR1 is MNHEY and CDR2 SVGAGI. The CDR3 bases are TGTGCCAGCATGTGGGACGGGGGGTTTGGTGTGCCCCAGCATTTT. Translation gives CASMWDGGFGVPQHF.

This sequence joins TRBV11-2 and TRBJ1-1; D is unresolved. Trimming stripped 2 bases from V and 5 bases from J, with 15 bases between. CDR3 size: 15 residues. CDR1 is SGHAT, CDR2 FQNNGV, per germline. CDR3 loop: CASSLIGGRETEAFF. The DNA of the CDR3 is TGTGCCAGCAGCTTAATCGGCGGTAGGGAAACTGAAGCTTTCTTT.